This TCR beta chain came from a study of blood T cell repertoires in COVID-19. Study summary: The United States, Italy and Spain supplied acute and convalescent COVID-19 samples. Sources were T cells, B-cell-depleted T cells, or PBMCs; the material itself was cDNA or gDNA.

After removal of 7 bases from V and 7 bases from J, the junction contained 15 bases not matched to a gene. CDR1 is LNHDA, CDR2 SQIVND, per germline (reference sequence). The length of the CDR3 is 16 residues. Original methodology: Scientists estimated how many nucleated cells there were by amplifying reference gene primers. Assay: immunoSEQ multiplex PCR; the TCRdb copy retains only in-frame clones and omits some. The V and J calls and clone size are taken from that table; D and trimming were inferred from the DNA. The sample yields tens of thousands of clones, approximately 80% seen once. The TCR comes from a human donor in a cohort sampled during active COVID-19. The chain links TRBV19 to TRBJ1-1, with 10 nucleotides matching TRBD1. Sample: peripheral blood. CDR3 sequence: CASTPRDRGLEGEAFF. CDR3 in DNA: TGTGCCAGTACCCCAAGGGACAGGGGTTTAGAGGGTGAAGCTTTCTTT.